This TCR beta chain was obtained from a study of early T cells in non-severe SARS-CoV-2 infection. Researchers tagged individual cDNA molecules with unique molecular identifiers. TCRdb ran MiXCR on the 5' RACE reads and lists one entry per CDR3 protein. This table has under 60,000 distinct CDR3 sequences, approximately 10% appearing once. CDR1 and CDR2 (germline): SGHKS, YYEKEE (reference sequence). The CDR3 loop spans 13 amino acids. Between the trimmed V and J ends, which lost 6 bases and 2 bases, there was a span of 9 bases. The sample holds many counts of this clonotype. The origin of this receptor is an adult who was a healthcare worker with PCR-confirmed SARS-CoV-2 infection or an uninfected control (not recorded which). The rearrangement links TRBV5-5 to TRBJ1-3, with D unclear. Specimen: whole blood. CDR3 amino acids: CASTGSPGNTIYF. The CDR3 DNA reads as TGTGCCAGCACCGGGAGTCCTGGAAACACCATATATTTT. Filled out from reference TRBV5-5 and TRBJ1-3, the complete variable domain reads DAGVTQSPTHLIKTRGQQVTLRCSPISGHKSVSWYQQVLGQGPQFIFQYYEKEERGRGNFPDRFSARQFPNYSSELNVNALLLGDSALYLCASTGSPGNTIYFGEGSWLTVV.